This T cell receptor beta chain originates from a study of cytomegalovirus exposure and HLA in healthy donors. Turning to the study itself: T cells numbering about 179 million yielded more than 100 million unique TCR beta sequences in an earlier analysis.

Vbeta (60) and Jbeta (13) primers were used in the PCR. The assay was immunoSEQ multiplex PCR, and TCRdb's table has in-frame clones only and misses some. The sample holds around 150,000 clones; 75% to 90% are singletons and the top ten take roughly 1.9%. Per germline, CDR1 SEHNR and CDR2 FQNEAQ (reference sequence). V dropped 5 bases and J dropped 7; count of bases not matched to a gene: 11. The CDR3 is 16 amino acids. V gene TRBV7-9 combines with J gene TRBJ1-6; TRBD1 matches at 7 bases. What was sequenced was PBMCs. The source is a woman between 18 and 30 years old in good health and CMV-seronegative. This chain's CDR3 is CASSPPYRGRNSPLHF. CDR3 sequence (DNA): TGTGCCAGCAGCCCACCTTACAGGGGAAGGAATTCACCCCTCCACTTT.